This TCR beta chain is from a study of blood T cells in healthy people across ages. Using a J-beta primer mix together with a sample-barcoded 5' primer, a second PCR was run for roughly 7 to 11 cycles. From the 5' RACE reads, TCRdb called clonotypes with MiXCR, one entry per CDR3 protein. The sample carries approximately 780,000 distinct CDR3 sequences, 20% to 30% recorded once. Germline V gene data show CDR1 as DFQATT and CDR2 as SNEGSKA (reference sequence). The ends lost 2 bases at V and 5 bases at J; junction bases unmatched: 11. This CDR3 comprises 15 residues. This clonotype was seen a single time. Its antigen is currently unknown. Regarding the study as a whole: CMV infection status of these donors was not known. Roughly linear age-related decline in beta diversity appeared, significant by age about 37.

In addition, the sample was reused for a study of T cells of mothers and their children.

The specimen sequenced was blood. The clonotype comes from a boy younger than 18 in good health. This chain uses TRBV20-1 with TRBJ2-7; 8 nucleotides agree with TRBD2. CDR3 in DNA: TGCAGTGCTAGAATCAGAGCGGGGGTGGTAGACGAGCAGTACTTC. Translation gives CSARIRAGVVDEQYF.